These 10 T cell receptor beta chains were all obtained from the same sample, sequenced in a study of cytomegalovirus exposure and HLA in healthy donors. Primers: 60 Vbeta forward and 13 Jbeta reverse. Profiling relied on immunoSEQ multiplex PCR, and the TCRdb table lists in-frame clones only, not all of them. There are more than 15,000 clones in the sample; 84% occur only once, and about 22% lies in the top ten. The sequenced sample was PBMCs. These TCRs come from a human donor in good health.

This clone has a single count. The V gene is TRBV6-5, the J gene TRBJ1-2; 7 bases align to TRBD1. Per the germline V gene, CDR1 is MNHEY and CDR2 is SVGAGI. V shed 10 bases and J 6 bases; nucleotides not matched to a gene: 5. There are 11 residues in the CDR3. The CDR3 sequence: CATEGANGYTF. The CDR3 region has the DNA TGTGCCACTGAGGGGGCGAATGGCTACACCTTC.

This clone appeared once. The chain carries TRBV6-4 and TRBJ1-1; TRBD1 is a possible D gene (5 bases). Germline values: CDR1 MRHNA, CDR2 SNTAGT. V was pared by 6 bases and J by 5 bases, with 13 bases between. The CDR3 sequence is 13 residues long. The CDR3 protein is CASSLQGGTEAFF. Here the CDR3 DNA reads TGTGCCAGCAGCCTTCAGGGTGGGACTGAAGCTTTCTTT.

The chain recombines TRBV6-5 with TRBJ1-1; TRBD1 matches at 7 bases. V lost 5 bases to trimming and J lost 5 bases; unmatched junction nucleotides: 8. The CDR3 has 14 amino acids. CDR1 and CDR2 from the germline V gene are MNHEY and SVGAGI. CDR3 amino acids: CASSGETGRTEAFF. The CDR3 DNA sequence: TGTGCCAGCAGTGGAGAGACAGGGAGGACTGAAGCTTTCTTT.

V gene TRBV11-2 combines with J gene TRBJ2-1; D remains ambiguous. This CDR3 has 15 amino acids. Per germline, CDR1 SGHAT and CDR2 FQNNGV. With 5 bases removed from V and 0 bases from J, the gap between germline ends came to 11 bases. For the CDR3, the DNA is TGTGCCAGCAGCCCGCAAAGTAGCTCCTACAATGAGCAGTTCTTC. This encodes CASSPQSSSYNEQFF.

The J gene is TRBJ2-1, the V gene TRBV6-1, with TRBD1 as a possible D gene (6 bases). The CDR3 has 16 residues. V shed 2 bases and J shed 2 bases, with 13 bases lying between them. CDR1 is MNHNS and CDR2 is SASEGT in the germline V gene. The CDR3 protein is CASSERKDRPYNEQFF. In nucleotides, the CDR3 is TGTGCCAGCAGTGAAAGGAAGGACAGACCCTACAATGAGCAGTTCTTC.

This clone was found once. The chain links TRBV2 to TRBJ2-3; 11 bases align to TRBD2. Trimming took 5 bases from V and 4 from J; bases not matched to a gene: 8. Germline lookup yields CDR1 SNHLY and CDR2 FYNNEI. This CDR3 is 16 amino acids long. DNA of the CDR3: TGTGCCAGCAGTTCTACTAGCGGGGGAGACGCAGATACGCAGTATTTT. Translation gives CASSSTSGGDADTQYF.

This chain links TRBV7-2 with TRBJ1-3; TRBD1 agrees at 7 bases. This CDR3 contains 13 residues. V lost 3 bases, J lost 4 bases, and 0 bases stayed unmatched. The V gene's germline CDR1 is SGHTA and CDR2 FQGNSA. The CDR3 DNA reads as TGTGCCAGCAGCTTGGACAGGGGAAACACCATATATTTT. Translated: CASSLDRGNTIYF. Full variable domain (rest looked up from reference TRBV7-2 and TRBJ1-3): GAGVSQSPSNKVTEKGKDVELRCDPISGHTALYWYRQSLGQGLEFLIYFQGNSAPDKSGLPSDRFSAERTGGSVSTLTIQRTQQEDSAVYLCASSLDRGNTIYFGEGSWLTVV.

V and J are TRBV6-5 and TRBJ1-6, with 8 bases aligning to TRBD1. Germline V CDR1 and CDR2: MNHEY, SVGAGI. This CDR3 is built from 14 residues. The junction had 7 bases not matched to a gene; V was cut back by 6 bases and J by 9 bases. The CDR3 spells CASRNGQGTSPLHF. As DNA, the CDR3 is TGTGCCAGCAGGAATGGACAGGGCACTTCACCCCTCCACTTT.

The CDR3 here is CASSESRRDRVPGELFF. Here the CDR3 DNA reads TGTGCCAGCAGTGAAAGCCGGCGGGACAGGGTTCCCGGGGAGCTGTTTTTT. J is TRBJ2-2 and V is TRBV6-1; 9 nucleotides line up with TRBD1. With 2 bases clipped from V and 6 bases from J, the junction kept 10 bases outside the gene matches. Germline CDR1 MNHNS, CDR2 SASEGT. The CDR3 runs 17 residues.

The chain joins TRBV9 to TRBJ2-4; TRBD1 matches 7 bases. CDR3 length: 16 residues. The germline V gene encodes CDR1 SGDLS and CDR2 YYNGEE. With V trimmed by 3 bases and J by 0 bases, 6 bases remained unmatched. CDR3 DNA: TGTGCCAGCAGCGCGACAGGGAGCGGAGCCAAAAACATTCAGTACTTC. Translating it yields CASSATGSGAKNIQYF.